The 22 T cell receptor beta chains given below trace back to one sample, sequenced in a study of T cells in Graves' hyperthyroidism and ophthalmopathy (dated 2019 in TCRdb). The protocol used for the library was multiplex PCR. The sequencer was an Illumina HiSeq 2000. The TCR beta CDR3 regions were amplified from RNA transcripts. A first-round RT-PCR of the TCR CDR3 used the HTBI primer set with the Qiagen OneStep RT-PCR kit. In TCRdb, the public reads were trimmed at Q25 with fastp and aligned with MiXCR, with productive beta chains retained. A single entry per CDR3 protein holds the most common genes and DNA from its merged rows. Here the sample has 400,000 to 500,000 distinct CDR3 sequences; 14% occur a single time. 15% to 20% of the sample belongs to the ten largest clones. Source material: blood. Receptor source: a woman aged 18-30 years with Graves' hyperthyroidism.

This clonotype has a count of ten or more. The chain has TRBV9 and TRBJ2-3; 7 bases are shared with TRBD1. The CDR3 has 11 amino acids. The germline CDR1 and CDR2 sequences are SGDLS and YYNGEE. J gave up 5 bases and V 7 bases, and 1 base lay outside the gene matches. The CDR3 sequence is CASRTGDTQYF. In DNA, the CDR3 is TGTGCCAGCCGGACAGGAGATACGCAGTATTTT.

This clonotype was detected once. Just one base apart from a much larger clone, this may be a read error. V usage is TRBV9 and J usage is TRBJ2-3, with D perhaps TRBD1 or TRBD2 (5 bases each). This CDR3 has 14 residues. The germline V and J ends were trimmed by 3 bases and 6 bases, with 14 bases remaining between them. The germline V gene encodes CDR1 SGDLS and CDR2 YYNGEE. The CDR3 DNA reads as TGTGCCAGCAGCGCCGCCCTTTGGGGGGATACGCAGTATTTT. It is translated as CASSAALWGDTQYF.

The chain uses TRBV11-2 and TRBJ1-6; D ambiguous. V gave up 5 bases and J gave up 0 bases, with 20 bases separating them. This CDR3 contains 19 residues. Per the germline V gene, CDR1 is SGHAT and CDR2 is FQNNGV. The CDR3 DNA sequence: TGTGCCAGCAGCCCCACCCTCCGAATGCTTAGCTCCTATAATTCACCCCTCCACTTT. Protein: CASSPTLRMLSSYNSPLHF.

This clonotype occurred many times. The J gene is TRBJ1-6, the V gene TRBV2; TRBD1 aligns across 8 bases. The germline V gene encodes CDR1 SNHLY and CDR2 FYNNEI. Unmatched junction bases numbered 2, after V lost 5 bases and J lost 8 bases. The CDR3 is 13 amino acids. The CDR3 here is CASSQGADSPLHF. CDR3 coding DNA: TGTGCCAGCAGTCAGGGGGCGGATTCACCCCTCCACTTT.

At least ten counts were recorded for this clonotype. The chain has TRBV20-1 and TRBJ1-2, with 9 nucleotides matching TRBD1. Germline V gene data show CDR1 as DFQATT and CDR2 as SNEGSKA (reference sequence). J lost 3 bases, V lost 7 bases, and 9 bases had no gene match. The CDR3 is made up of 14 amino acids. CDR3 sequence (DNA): TGCAGTGGCGGCGGGACAGGGACCGACTATGGCTACACCTTC. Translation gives CSGGGTGTDYGYTF.

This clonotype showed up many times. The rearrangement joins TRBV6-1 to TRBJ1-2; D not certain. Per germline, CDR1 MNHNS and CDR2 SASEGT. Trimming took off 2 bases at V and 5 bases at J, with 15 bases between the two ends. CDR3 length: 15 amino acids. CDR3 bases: TGTGCCAGCAGTGAAAGACTGGATCCGATATATGGCTACACCTTC. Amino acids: CASSERLDPIYGYTF.

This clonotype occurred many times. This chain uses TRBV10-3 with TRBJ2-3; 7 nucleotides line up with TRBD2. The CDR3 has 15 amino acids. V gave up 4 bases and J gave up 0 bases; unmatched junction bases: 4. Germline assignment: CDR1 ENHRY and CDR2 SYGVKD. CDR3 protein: CAISASGESTDTQYF. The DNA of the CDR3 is TGTGCCATCAGTGCTAGCGGAGAAAGCACAGATACGCAGTATTTT.

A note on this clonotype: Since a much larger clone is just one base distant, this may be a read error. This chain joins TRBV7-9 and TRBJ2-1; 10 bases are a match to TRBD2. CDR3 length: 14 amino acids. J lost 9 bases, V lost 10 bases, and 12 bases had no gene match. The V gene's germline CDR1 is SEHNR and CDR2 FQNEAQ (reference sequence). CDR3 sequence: CATTPSGSQGEQFF. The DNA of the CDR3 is TGTGCCACTACGCCTAGCGGGAGTCAAGGTGAGCAGTTCTTC.

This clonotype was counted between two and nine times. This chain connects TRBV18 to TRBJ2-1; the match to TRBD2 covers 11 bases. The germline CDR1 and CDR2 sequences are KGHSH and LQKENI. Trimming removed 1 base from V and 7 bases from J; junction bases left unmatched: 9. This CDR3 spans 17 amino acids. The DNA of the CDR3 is TGTGCCAGCTCACCACAGTCGACTAGCGGGACTCCTAATGAGCAGTTCTTC. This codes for CASSPQSTSGTPNEQFF.

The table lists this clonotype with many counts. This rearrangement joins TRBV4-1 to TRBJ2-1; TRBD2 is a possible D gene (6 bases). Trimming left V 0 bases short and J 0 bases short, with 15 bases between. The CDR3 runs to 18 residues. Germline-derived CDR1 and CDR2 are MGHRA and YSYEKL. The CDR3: CASSQDPAGSSSYNEQFF. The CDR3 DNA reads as TGCGCCAGCAGCCAAGACCCAGCGGGCAGTAGCTCCTACAATGAGCAGTTCTTC.

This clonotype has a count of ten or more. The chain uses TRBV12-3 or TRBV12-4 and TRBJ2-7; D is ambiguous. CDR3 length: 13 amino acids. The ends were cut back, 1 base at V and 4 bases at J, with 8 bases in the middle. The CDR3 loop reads CASSLGRLYEQYV. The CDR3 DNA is TGTGCCAGCAGTTTAGGACGCCTTTACGAGCAGTACGTC.

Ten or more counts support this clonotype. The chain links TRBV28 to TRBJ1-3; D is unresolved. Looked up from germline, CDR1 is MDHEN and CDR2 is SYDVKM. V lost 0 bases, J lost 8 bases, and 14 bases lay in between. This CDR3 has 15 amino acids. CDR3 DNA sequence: TGTGCCAGCAGTTTATGGTCGACCAACGGGCACACCATATATTTT. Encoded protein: CASSLWSTNGHTIYF.

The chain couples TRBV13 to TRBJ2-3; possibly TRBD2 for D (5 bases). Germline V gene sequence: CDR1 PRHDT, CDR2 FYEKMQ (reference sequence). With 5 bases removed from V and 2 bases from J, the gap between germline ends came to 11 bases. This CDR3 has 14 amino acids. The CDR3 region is CASSVTGNTDTQYF. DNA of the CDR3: TGTGCCAGCAGCGTGACCGGGAACACAGATACGCAGTATTTT.

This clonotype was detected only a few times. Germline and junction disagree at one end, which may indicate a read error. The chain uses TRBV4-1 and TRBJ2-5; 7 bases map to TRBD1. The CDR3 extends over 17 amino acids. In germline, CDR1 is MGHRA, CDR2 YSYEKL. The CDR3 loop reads CASSQFPKGAGREAQYF. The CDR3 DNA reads TGCGCCAGCAGCCAATTTCCTAAGGGGGCAGGAAGAGAGGCCCAGTACTTC.

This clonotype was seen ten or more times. Written as DNA, the CDR3 is TGCAGCGTTGCACCATGGACTAGCGGGATTAGGAATGAGCAGTTCTTC. Translation gives CSVAPWTSGIRNEQFF. The V and J genes are TRBV29-1 and TRBJ2-1, with 12 bases fitting TRBD2. This CDR3 has 16 residues. Looked up from germline, CDR1 is SQVTM and CDR2 is ANQGSEA. V shed 4 bases and J 7 bases; nucleotides not matched to a gene: 11.

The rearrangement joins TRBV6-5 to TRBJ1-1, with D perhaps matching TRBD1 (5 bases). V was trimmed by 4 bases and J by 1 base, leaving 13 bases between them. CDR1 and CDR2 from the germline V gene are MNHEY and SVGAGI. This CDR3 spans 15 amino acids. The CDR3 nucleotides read TGTGCCAGCAGTTCCACGGGACGGTCGAACACTGAAGCTTTCTTT. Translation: CASSSTGRSNTEAFF.

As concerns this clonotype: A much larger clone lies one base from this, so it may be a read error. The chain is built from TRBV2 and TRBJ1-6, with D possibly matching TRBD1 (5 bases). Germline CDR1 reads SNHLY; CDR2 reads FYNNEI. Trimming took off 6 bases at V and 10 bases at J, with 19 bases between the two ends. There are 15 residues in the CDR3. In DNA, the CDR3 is TGTGCCAGCAGCTGGGGCGGGGCGTCAGGATCACCCCTCCACTTT. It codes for CASSWGGASGSPLHF.

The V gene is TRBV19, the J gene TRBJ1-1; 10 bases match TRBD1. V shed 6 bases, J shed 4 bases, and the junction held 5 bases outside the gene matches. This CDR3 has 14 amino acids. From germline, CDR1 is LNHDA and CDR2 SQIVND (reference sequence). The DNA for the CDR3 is TGTGCCAGTAGGGACAGGGGGAGGGCCACTGAAGCTTTCTTT. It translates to CASRDRGRATEAFF.

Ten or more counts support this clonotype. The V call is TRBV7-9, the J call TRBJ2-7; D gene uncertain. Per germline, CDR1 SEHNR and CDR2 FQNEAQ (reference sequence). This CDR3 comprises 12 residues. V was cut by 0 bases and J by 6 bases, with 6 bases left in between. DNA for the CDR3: TGTGCCAGCAGCTTAGCGGGTAGCGAGCAGTACGTC. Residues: CASSLAGSEQYV.

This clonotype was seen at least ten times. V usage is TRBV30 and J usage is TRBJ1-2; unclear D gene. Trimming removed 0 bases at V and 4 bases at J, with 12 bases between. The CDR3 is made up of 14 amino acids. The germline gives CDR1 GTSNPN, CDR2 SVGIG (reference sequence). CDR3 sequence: CAWSVGQTLYGYTF. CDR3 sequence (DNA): TGTGCCTGGAGTGTAGGGCAGACCCTCTATGGCTACACCTTC.

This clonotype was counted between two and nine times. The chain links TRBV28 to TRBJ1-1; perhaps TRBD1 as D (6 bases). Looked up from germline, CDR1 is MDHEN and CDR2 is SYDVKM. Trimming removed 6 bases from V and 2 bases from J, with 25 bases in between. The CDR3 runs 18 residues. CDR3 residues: CASSYATGAGVLNTEAFF. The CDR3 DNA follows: TGTGCCAGCAGCTACGCCACCGGGGCAGGGGTCCTAAACACTGAAGCTTTCTTT.

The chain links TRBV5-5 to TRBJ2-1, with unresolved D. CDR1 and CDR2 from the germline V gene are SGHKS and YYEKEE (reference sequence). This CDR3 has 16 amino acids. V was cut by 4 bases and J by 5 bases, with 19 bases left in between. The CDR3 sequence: CASSERLAASDNEQFF. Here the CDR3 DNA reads TGTGCCAGCAGCGAGCGATTGGCCGCCAGTGACAATGAGCAGTTCTTC.